The present T cell receptor (beta chain) was sequenced within a study of blood T cells in healthy people across ages. CDR1 MDHEN and CDR2 SYDVKM come from the germline V gene. With 6 bases clipped from V and 2 bases from J, the junction kept 3 bases outside the gene matches. CDR3 length: 16 amino acids. About 10 milliliters was the volume of peripheral blood drawn from each donor. PCR was performed a second time for about 6 to 11 cycles using a sample-barcoded 5' primer and a J-beta primer mix. MiXCR, applied by TCRdb to the 5' RACE reads, yields one record per CDR3 protein. The sample consists of nearly 1 million distinct CDR3 sequences, about 51% of them appearing once.

The chain employs TRBV28 and TRBJ2-3, with 15 bases fitting TRBD2. This clonotype was sampled from a woman in her fifties or sixties in good health. Specimen: blood. CDR3 protein: CASRGLAGGTTDTQYF. In DNA form, the CDR3 reads TGTGCCAGCAGGGGACTAGCGGGAGGAACCACAGATACGCAGTATTTT.